Detailed here is one TCR beta chain. Its target is not known. The data were obtained in a study of blood T cells in healthy people across ages. Study outcomes and limitations: Observed TCR beta diversity showed a strong correlation with the percentage of naive T cells as measured by flow cytometry. There were more naive CD4+ cells and higher diversity in long-lived donors than in aged donors.

PCR was performed a second time for about 7 to 12 cycles using a sample-barcoded 5' primer and a J-beta primer mix. Each of the cDNA molecules was tagged by a template-switch adaptor with 12 random nucleotides. TCRdb reanalysed the 5' RACE reads using MiXCR and keeps one entry per CDR3 protein. This sample has approximately 1,700,000 distinct CDR3 sequences, with about two fifths found just once. Caucasian, healthy and from Russia, the donors were aged between about 6 and 90. Source material: blood. The sequence derives from a human donor in good health.

CDR3 sequence: CASSLRGQDNEQFF. CDR3 in DNA: TGTGCCAGCAGCTTACGTGGACAGGACAATGAGCAGTTCTTC. The chain uses TRBV7-9 and TRBJ2-1; TRBD1 matches 7 bases. V was pared by 2 bases and J by 5 bases, with 3 bases of the junction left unmatched. The CDR3 runs 14 residues. CDR1 is SEHNR and CDR2 is FQNEAQ in the germline V gene (reference sequence).